Listed here is a single T cell receptor (beta chain). Antigen specificity is unknown. The data were produced by immunoSEQ multiplex PCR, yet TCRdb's version contains in-frame clones alone and is incomplete. The sample holds 90,000 or so clones, 89% seen once. This sample stems from a study of T cell responses to AZD1222 COVID-19 vaccine. Some second doses came at about 4 weeks and others at about 12 weeks; these were pooled. General observations from the study: It was only 6 or 7 AZD1222 recipients who were seropositive at baseline. None of the repertoires were sampled until the peak T cell response had passed. Mostly white British, mostly female donors; authors suggested clonal diversity may be underestimated.

The sample in question was peripheral blood, obtained 28 days after the second AZD1222 dose. The TCR comes from an adult who received the AZD1222 COVID-19 vaccine.

The CDR3 DNA sequence: TGCGCCAGCAGCCAGAATCCAGGGTCGGGAAACACCATATATTTT. It yields the protein CASSQNPGSGNTIYF. The genes are TRBV4-1 and TRBJ1-3, with D possibly matching TRBD1 (5 bases). From germline, CDR1 is MGHRA and CDR2 YSYEKL. The CDR3 spans 15 residues. Trimming removed 3 bases at V and 4 bases at J, with 13 bases between.